What follows are 31 T cell receptor beta chains derived from one specimen sequenced in a study of blood T cell repertoires in COVID-19. Here immunoSEQ multiplex PCR was the method, and the copy in TCRdb shows in-frame clones only, minus some. Seen here are about 480,000 clones, about 91% observed once, and the top ten hold approximately 0.9%. Sequencing input: peripheral blood. Receptor source: a man in his late teens or twenties with COVID-19, enrolled during active disease.

The J gene is TRBJ2-7, the V gene TRBV7-2; the match to TRBD2 covers 10 bases. The V and J ends lost 2 bases and 6 bases, in that order; junction bases with no gene match: 1. The CDR3 spans 13 residues. CDR1 is SGHTA and CDR2 is FQGNSA in the germline V gene. The CDR3 coding sequence is TGTGCCAGCAGCTTAACTAGCGGGGTCGAGCAGTACTTC. The encoded protein is CASSLTSGVEQYF.

This chain joins TRBV7-6 and TRBJ2-7, with no clear D. Per germline, CDR1 SGHVS and CDR2 FNYEAQ. V gave up 5 bases and J gave up 3 bases, with 14 bases separating them. This CDR3 comprises 14 residues. The CDR3 loop reads CASSPVPAGYEQYF. The CDR3 coding sequence is TGTGCCAGCAGCCCGGTCCCTGCAGGCTACGAGCAGTACTTC.

The gene calls are TRBV28 and TRBJ2-5; possibly TRBD2 for D (6 bases). The CDR3 is 14 residues long. Germline assignment: CDR1 MDHEN and CDR2 SYDVKM. The V end was cut by 8 bases, the J end by 5 bases, with 18 bases between. The CDR3 sequence is CASRGATLGETQYF. In DNA form, the CDR3 reads TGTGCCAGCCGCGGGGCCACCCTGGGGGAGACCCAGTACTTC.

The chain recombines TRBV9 with TRBJ1-4; the D gene is possibly TRBD1 (5 bases). Trimming pared 3 bases from V and 5 bases from J, leaving 11 bases between. Germline V gene sequence: CDR1 SGDLS, CDR2 YYNGEE. This CDR3 has 14 residues. As DNA, the CDR3 is TGTGCCAGCAGCGCTCAGGGATCGAATGAAAAACTGTTTTTT. Amino acids: CASSAQGSNEKLFF.

This clone was seen a single time. The chain links TRBV7-9 to TRBJ2-7; tentative D call: TRBD2 (6 bases). Germline V lookup: CDR1 SEHNR, CDR2 FQNEAQ (reference sequence). There are 15 residues in the CDR3. V shed 4 bases and J shed 2 bases, with 15 bases lying between them. In nucleotides, the CDR3 is TGTGCCAGCAGCTATGGGGACTCCGGGGCCTACGAGCAGTACTTC. Protein product: CASSYGDSGAYEQYF. Full variable domain (outside the CDR3, taken from reference TRBV7-9 and TRBJ2-7): DTGVSQNPRHKITKRGQNVTFRCDPISEHNRLYWYRQTLGQGPEFLTYFQNEAQLEKSRLLSDRFSAERPKGSFSTLEIQRTEQGDSAMYLCASSYGDSGAYEQYFGPGTRLTVT.

The rearrangement uses TRBV5-1 and TRBJ1-6; D uncertain. The CDR3 runs 13 residues. The germline V gene encodes CDR1 SGHRS and CDR2 YFSETQ. Trimming took 0 bases from V and 7 from J, leaving 5 bases between them. CDR3 in amino acids: CASSLAGNSPLHF. Here the CDR3 DNA reads TGCGCCAGCAGCTTGGCGGGGAATTCACCCCTCCACTTT.

This clone was counted once. V usage is TRBV20-1 and J usage is TRBJ1-4; D gene ambiguous. This CDR3 is 11 amino acids long. Trimming took 5 bases from V and 8 from J, leaving 9 bases between them. Germline V gene lookup returns CDR1 DFQATT and CDR2 SNEGSKA (reference sequence). CDR3: CSAPSLEKLFF. As DNA, the CDR3 is TGCAGTGCTCCCTCCCTCGAAAAACTGTTTTTT.

This clone was seen only a few times. The chain carries TRBV18 and TRBJ2-7; D might be TRBD1 (5 bases). The CDR3 runs 18 residues. Trimming took 1 base from V and 6 from J, leaving 25 bases between them. The germline gives CDR1 KGHSH, CDR2 LQKENI. CDR3 nucleotide sequence: TGTGCCAGCTCACCACTCGCCAGGGTAACCTTTTTATCCAGCGAGCAGTACTTC. Its protein product is CASSPLARVTFLSSEQYF.

V and J are TRBV7-9 and TRBJ2-1, with D perhaps assigned TRBD1 or TRBD2 (5 bases each). There are 13 residues in the CDR3. The germline V gene has CDR1 SEHNR and CDR2 FQNEAQ (reference sequence). Trimming pared 7 bases from V and 7 bases from J, leaving 14 bases between. The CDR3 DNA is TGTGCCAGCATCAGGGCCACGGGGAATGAGCAGTTCTTC. This sequence encodes CASIRATGNEQFF.

The chain joins TRBV5-6 to TRBJ1-4; TRBD1 is a possible D gene (5 bases). From germline, CDR1 is SGHDT and CDR2 YYEEEE. V lost 0 bases and J lost 4, with 7 bases in between. This CDR3 is built from 14 residues. The DNA of the CDR3 is TGTGCCAGCAGCTTGGTCGGGGGTAATGAAAAACTGTTTTTT. As protein: CASSLVGGNEKLFF.

The chain carries TRBV19 and TRBJ2-1; D uncertain. The V end was cut by 9 bases, the J end by 2 bases, with 8 bases between. The CDR3 runs 12 residues. Germline loops: CDR1 LNHDA, CDR2 SQIVND (reference sequence). The CDR3 protein is CASKSTYNEQFF. Written as DNA, the CDR3 is TGTGCCAGCAAGAGCACCTACAATGAGCAGTTCTTC.

The chain has TRBV5-1 and TRBJ1-1; no clear D. The CDR3 loop spans 12 amino acids. Looked up from germline, CDR1 is SGHRS and CDR2 is YFSETQ. Trimming cost V 0 bases and J 8 bases, with 8 bases left between them. The CDR3 DNA reads TGCGCCAGCAGCTTGGGGGCAGACGAAGCTTTCTTT. It is translated as CASSLGADEAFF.

J is TRBJ2-1 and V is TRBV6-1; tentative D call: TRBD2 (5 bases). The ends were cut back, 2 bases at V and 6 bases at J, with 11 bases in the middle. CDR1 and CDR2 (germline): MNHNS, SASEGT. The CDR3 is made up of 14 amino acids. The CDR3 spells CASSESGNPNEQFF. The CDR3, as DNA: TGTGCCAGCAGTGAATCCGGGAACCCCAATGAGCAGTTCTTC.

The CDR3 region has the DNA TGTGCCAGCACCGTGAACAGGGGTGGGCGCAATGAGCAGTTCTTC. Encoded protein: CASTVNRGGRNEQFF. V usage is TRBV7-8 and J usage is TRBJ2-1; 7 nucleotides match TRBD1. CDR1 and CDR2 (germline): SGHVS, FQNEAQ. With 7 bases clipped from V and 6 bases from J, the junction kept 12 bases outside the gene matches. The CDR3 spans 15 residues.

The chain links TRBV18 to TRBJ1-2, with 9 bases aligning to TRBD1. CDR3 length: 15 residues. The junction had 8 bases not matched to a gene; V was cut back by 2 bases and J by 7 bases. Germline V gene data show CDR1 as KGHSH and CDR2 as LQKENI. The CDR3 bases are TGTGCCAGCTCACCAACCGGGACAGGGTCTGGTGGCTACACCTTC. Translated, it gives CASSPTGTGSGGYTF.

Comments on this clone: The identical CDR3 is also encoded by other nucleotide sequences in the sample. This chain joins TRBV18 and TRBJ2-1; 8 nucleotides line up with TRBD1. This CDR3 region has 15 residues. Germline CDR1 KGHSH, CDR2 LQKENI. Unmatched junction bases numbered 1, after V lost 3 bases and J lost 0 bases. The CDR3 here is CASSPGTGSYNEQFF. The CDR3 DNA follows: TGTGCCAGCTCACCTGGGACAGGCTCCTACAATGAGCAGTTCTTC.

The J gene is TRBJ2-7, the V gene TRBV13; tentatively, D is TRBD2 (5 bases). The CDR3 is 13 residues long. CDR1 and CDR2 from the germline V gene are PRHDT and FYEKMQ (reference sequence). V was pared by 9 bases and J by 0 bases, with 12 bases between. DNA for the CDR3: TGTGCCAGTCAATCTGGGAGCTCCTACGAGCAGTACTTC. This gives the protein CASQSGSSYEQYF.

The rearrangement links TRBV7-6 to TRBJ1-1, with unresolved D. Trimming pared 3 bases from V and 4 bases from J, leaving 12 bases between. CDR3 size: 14 residues. CDR1 is SGHVS, CDR2 FNYEAQ, per germline. This CDR3 reads CASSLSGGGTEAFF. Written as DNA, the CDR3 is TGTGCCAGCAGCTTGAGCGGTGGAGGCACTGAAGCTTTCTTT.

V and J are TRBV6-5 and TRBJ1-3; a weak D match, TRBD1 (6 bases). V was trimmed by 7 bases and J by 2 bases, leaving 6 bases between them. CDR1 and CDR2 (germline): MNHEY, SVGAGI. CDR3 length: 12 amino acids. CDR3 sequence: CASNRAGNTIYF. The CDR3 DNA follows: TGTGCCAGCAACAGGGCTGGAAACACCATATATTTT.

The chain couples TRBV5-1 to TRBJ2-7, with a tentative D call TRBD1 (5 bases). Per the germline V gene, CDR1 is SGHRS and CDR2 is YFSETQ. Trimming stripped 2 bases from V and 4 bases from J, with 10 bases between. The CDR3 covers 13 residues. The CDR3 loop reads CASSFTQGYEQYF. DNA for the CDR3: TGCGCCAGCAGCTTCACGCAGGGATACGAGCAGTACTTC.

This chain uses TRBV18 with TRBJ2-3; D is unresolved. CDR1 and CDR2 from the germline V gene are KGHSH and LQKENI. Trimming stripped 2 bases from V and 0 bases from J, with 6 bases between. The CDR3 spans 14 residues. In DNA form, the CDR3 reads TGTGCCAGCTCACCATCTAGGAGCACAGATACGCAGTATTTT. This gives the protein CASSPSRSTDTQYF.

J is TRBJ2-1 and V is TRBV19; tentatively, D is TRBD1 (6 bases). Looked up from germline, CDR1 is LNHDA and CDR2 is SQIVND (reference sequence). The CDR3 is 14 amino acids. V lost 1 base and J lost 4, with 8 bases in between. This chain's CDR3 is CASSIVGQYNEQFF. DNA of the CDR3: TGTGCCAGTAGTATAGTAGGACAGTACAATGAGCAGTTCTTC.

This chain links TRBV3-1 (or the pseudogene TRBV3-2) with TRBJ2-2; no firm D call. The germline V gene encodes CDR1 LGHDT and CDR2 YNNKEL (reference sequence). The CDR3 has 13 amino acids. Trimming took off 4 bases at V and 4 bases at J, with 7 bases between the two ends. The CDR3, as DNA: TGTGCCAGCAGCCCGAGCACCACCGGGGAGCTGTTTTTT. Its protein is CASSPSTTGELFF.

This sequence joins TRBV5-4 and TRBJ1-1, with 7 bases fitting TRBD1. CDR1 SGHNT and CDR2 YYREEE come from the germline V gene (reference sequence). This CDR3 has 15 residues. The ends lost 2 bases at V and 2 bases at J; junction bases unmatched: 6. CDR3 sequence: CASSFVHRGNTEAFF. CDR3 in DNA: TGTGCCAGCAGCTTTGTCCACAGGGGCAACACTGAAGCTTTCTTT.

V usage is TRBV9 and J usage is TRBJ2-7, with a weak D call TRBD2 (5 bases). The V and J ends lost 4 bases and 1 base respectively, with 12 bases between them. The CDR3 spans 14 residues. Per germline, CDR1 SGDLS and CDR2 YYNGEE. Here the CDR3 DNA reads TGTGCCAGCAGCTTGAGGGCGGCTTCCTACGAGCAGTACTTC. This gives the protein CASSLRAASYEQYF.

The chain has TRBV6-1 and TRBJ1-6, with a tentative D call TRBD1 (6 bases). Germline CDR1 MNHNS, CDR2 SASEGT. The CDR3 runs 17 residues. The V end lost 1 base, the J end lost 2 bases, and 12 bases lay between the germline ends. The CDR3 spells CASSEGSGGPYNSPLHF. The DNA for the CDR3 is TGTGCCAGCAGTGAAGGGTCCGGGGGGCCCTATAATTCACCCCTCCACTTT.

The chain uses TRBV14 and TRBJ1-1; 7 bases are shared with TRBD1. Trimming at V came to 4 bases and at J to 4 bases, leaving 12 bases not matched to a gene. This CDR3 comprises 16 residues. Per germline, CDR1 SGHDN and CDR2 FVKESK. The CDR3, as DNA: TGTGCCAGCAGCCTACACTTGGGGACAGCGGCCACTGAAGCTTTCTTT. It specifies CASSLHLGTAATEAFF.

The chain carries TRBV27 and TRBJ1-5; D is uncertain. Deletions cut 5 bases from V and 0 bases from J, with 11 bases between. Germline V gives CDR1 MNHEY, CDR2 SMNVEV (reference sequence). The CDR3 spans 15 residues. CDR3 amino acids: CASSISRYSNQPQHF. For the CDR3, the DNA is TGTGCCAGCAGTATCTCTCGGTATAGCAATCAGCCCCAGCATTTT.

J is TRBJ1-1 and V is TRBV29-1; 10 bases are shared with TRBD1. Germline V gene sequence: CDR1 SQVTM, CDR2 ANQGSEA. Trimming removed 6 bases from V and 3 bases from J; junction bases left unmatched: 4. The length of the CDR3 is 13 residues. For the CDR3, the DNA is TGCAGCGTGGGGGACAGGGGATACACTGAAGCTTTCTTT. Amino acids: CSVGDRGYTEAFF.

This clone occurred a few times. This chain's CDR3 is CASSFFVEGQPQHF. The DNA for the CDR3 is TGTGCCAGCAGCTTCTTTGTTGAGGGTCAGCCCCAGCATTTT. The V gene is TRBV5-6, the J gene TRBJ1-5; D unclear. CDR1 and CDR2 from the germline V gene are SGHDT and YYEEEE. This CDR3 comprises 14 residues. V dropped 2 bases and J dropped 6 bases, with 12 bases sitting between them.

This clone was recorded only once. The chain carries TRBV6-6 and TRBJ2-7; TRBD2 aligns across 7 bases. The germline V gene encodes CDR1 MNHNY and CDR2 SVGAGI (reference sequence). The V and J ends lost 6 bases and 4 bases, in that order; junction bases with no gene match: 6. CDR3 length: 13 amino acids. The CDR3 bases are TGTGCCAGCAGCAAGTCGGGGGGTTACGAGCAGTACTTC. Its protein is CASSKSGGYEQYF.